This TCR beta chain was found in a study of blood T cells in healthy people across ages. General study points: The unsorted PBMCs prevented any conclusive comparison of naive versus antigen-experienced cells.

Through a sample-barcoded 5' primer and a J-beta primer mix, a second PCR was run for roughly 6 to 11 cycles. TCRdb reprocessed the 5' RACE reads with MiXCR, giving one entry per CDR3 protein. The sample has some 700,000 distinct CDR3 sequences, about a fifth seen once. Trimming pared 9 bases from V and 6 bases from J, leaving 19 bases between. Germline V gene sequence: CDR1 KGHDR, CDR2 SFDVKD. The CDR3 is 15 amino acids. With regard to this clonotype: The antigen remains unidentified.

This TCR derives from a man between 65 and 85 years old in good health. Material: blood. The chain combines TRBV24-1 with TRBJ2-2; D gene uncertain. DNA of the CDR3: TGTGCCACCGAGGACCGCCTGAAAAACGCCGGGGAGCTGTTTTTT. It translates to CATEDRLKNAGELFF.